The 9 T cell receptor beta chains listed next were all sequenced from one sample in a study of glioma-infiltrating T cells. Amplification of TCR alpha and beta CDR3 regions from RNA used iRepertoire nested multiplex PCR. TCRdb reanalysed the multiplex PCR reads using MiXCR and keeps one entry per CDR3 protein. The repertoire holds 100,000 to 150,000 distinct CDR3 sequences, approximately 23% seen once, with 12% to 15% in the top ten. Sequencing was carried out using glioma tissue, nonneoplastic brain tissue, or PBMCs (not recorded which). The receptors shown here come from a human donor with low-grade glioma or glioblastoma, undergoing nonglioma brain surgery, or in good health (not recorded which).

This clonotype occurred many times. V usage is TRBV7-2 and J usage is TRBJ2-5; TRBD2 is a possible D gene (6 bases). V was trimmed by 6 bases and J by 3 bases, leaving 17 bases between them. The CDR3 is 15 residues long. Germline CDR1 reads SGHTA; CDR2 reads FQGNSA. The CDR3 DNA reads TGTGCCAGCAGATTCGGGAGCAACAGCAAAGAGACCCAGTACTTC. Translation: CASRFGSNSKETQYF.

There are many counts of this clonotype. The chain carries TRBV7-2 and TRBJ2-5; D call uncertain. There are 13 residues in the CDR3. Looked up from germline, CDR1 is SGHTA and CDR2 is FQGNSA. V lost 2 bases and J 1 base, leaving 5 bases between the germline ends. CDR3 sequence: CASSLPSQETQYF. The CDR3 nucleotides read TGTGCCAGCAGCTTACCTAGCCAAGAGACCCAGTACTTC.

The chain carries TRBV20-1 and TRBJ2-1, with D possibly TRBD1 on 6 matching bases. Looked up from germline, CDR1 is DFQATT and CDR2 is SNEGSKA (reference sequence). V lost 5 bases to trimming and J lost 10 bases, with 24 bases between them. The CDR3 has 15 residues. CDR3 loop: CSAGPTSTGIYEQFF. CDR3 coding DNA: TGCAGTGCTGGGCCAACCTCCACAGGGATCTACGAGCAGTTCTTC.

About this clonotype itself: Just one base apart from a much larger clone, this may be a read error. The chain employs TRBV12-3 or TRBV12-4 and TRBJ1-1; 11 bases align to TRBD1. V lost 5 bases, J lost 4 bases, and 6 bases stayed unmatched. This CDR3 has 15 amino acids. For the CDR3, the DNA is TGTGCCAGCAGTGGGACAGGGGGAACGGGCACTGAAGCTTTCTTT. Its protein product is CASSGTGGTGTEAFF.

About this clonotype itself: Just one base apart from a much larger clone, this may be a read error. The chain carries TRBV3-1 and TRBJ1-4; D perhaps matches TRBD1 (6 bases). Trimming cost V 6 bases and J 5 bases, with 16 bases left between them. The CDR3 has 15 amino acids. In germline, CDR1 is LGHDT, CDR2 YNNKEL (reference sequence). CDR3 sequence (DNA): TGTGCCAGCAGACACGCCGGACAGTTAAATGAAAAACTGTTTTTT. Translation: CASRHAGQLNEKLFF.

This clonotype was seen ten or more times. J is TRBJ1-2 and V is TRBV19, with 11 positions matching TRBD1. The CDR3 spans 15 residues. Germline V gene data show CDR1 as LNHDA and CDR2 as SQIVND (reference sequence). Germline trimming cut 3 bases from V and 4 bases from J; bases unmatched to any gene: 4. The CDR3, as DNA: TGTGCCAGTAGTATCGCCGGGACAGGGGGCTATGGCTACACCTTC. This translates into CASSIAGTGGYGYTF.

This clonotype came up many times. V gene TRBV15 combines with J gene TRBJ2-1, with TRBD1 as a possible D gene (5 bases). Germline V gene data show CDR1 as LNHNV and CDR2 as YYDKDF (reference sequence). There are 15 residues in the CDR3. Between the trimmed V and J ends, which lost 0 bases and 8 bases, there was a span of 14 bases. In DNA, the CDR3 is TGTGCCACCAGCAGAGATGTTGGGGCCGGGTATGAGCAGTTCTTC. This gives the protein CATSRDVGAGYEQFF.

This clonotype has a count of ten or more. The gene calls are TRBV7-9 and TRBJ1-6; 8 bases are a match to TRBD1. Germline V gives CDR1 SEHNR, CDR2 FQNEAQ (reference sequence). The CDR3 totals 14 residues. The junction had 2 bases not matched to a gene; V was cut back by 5 bases and J by 5 bases. The CDR3 region has the DNA TGTGCCAGCAGCGGACAGGGCAATAATTCACCCCTCCACTTT. Translated, it gives CASSGQGNNSPLHF.

As for this clonotype: One end of the junction fails to match germline, which may point to a read error. The V call is TRBV6-1, the J call TRBJ2-7, with 10 bases aligning to TRBD2. CDR3 length: 15 residues. Germline values: CDR1 MNHNS, CDR2 SASEGT. In nucleotides, the CDR3 is TGTACCAGCAGTGACGCCCTAGCGGGAGCCTACGAGCAGTACTTC. Translation: CTSSDALAGAYEQYF.